The rows below give T cell receptor beta chains drawn from one sample of a study of blood T cell repertoires in COVID-19. Only in-frame clones appear in the TCRdb table, and some are missing; sequencing was by immunoSEQ multiplex PCR. The sample includes about 52,000 clones, less than 90% seen only once; the top ten take more than 15%. Source material: peripheral blood. The source of these receptors is a human donor with active COVID-19. The donor label of this sample is uncertain. Each CDR3 is given with its conserved first and last residue. Fields, in order: CDR3 DNA, CDR3 protein, J gene, V gene, CDR3 length, D gene, clone size. A D gene is named only where the DNA matches it firmly. Only some rows state a clone size, as once, few, many or a class for expanded clones.

cdr3_nt: TGTGCCAGCAGCCAAGGGACTAGCGGGGGGTACTCCTACAATGAGCAGTTCTTC
cdr3_aa: CASSQGTSGGYSYNEQFF
j_call: TRBJ2-1
v_call: TRBV4-2
cdr3_length: 18
d_call: TRBD2
clone_size: NA

cdr3_nt: TGTGCCAGCAGCCGCAAAGCCGGGACAGGGGGCTCTGGGGCCAACGTCCTGACTTTC
cdr3_aa: CASSRKAGTGGSGANVLTF
j_call: TRBJ2-6
v_call: TRBV7-9
cdr3_length: 19
d_call: TRBD1
clone_size: once

cdr3_nt: TGTGCCAGCAGCGTAGACGCGGGAAATGAAAAACTGTTTTTT
cdr3_aa: CASSVDAGNEKLFF
j_call: TRBJ1-4
v_call: TRBV9
cdr3_length: 14
d_call: NA
clone_size: NA

cdr3_nt: TGTGCCAGCAGCGTAGAGACTAGCGGGGTAGCAGATACGCAGTATTTT
cdr3_aa: CASSVETSGVADTQYF
j_call: TRBJ2-3
v_call: TRBV9
cdr3_length: 16
d_call: TRBD2
clone_size: NA

cdr3_nt: TGTGCCAGCAGTACCCGACAGGCTGAAAAACTGTTTTTT
cdr3_aa: CASSTRQAEKLFF
j_call: TRBJ1-4
v_call: TRBV12-3/TRBV12-4
cdr3_length: 13
d_call: NA
clone_size: NA

cdr3_nt: TGTGCCAGCAGCCTCGACTGGGCAGATACGCAGTATTTT
cdr3_aa: CASSLDWADTQYF
j_call: TRBJ2-3
v_call: TRBV3-1/TRBV3-2
cdr3_length: 13
d_call: NA
clone_size: few

cdr3_nt: TGTGCCAGCTCACCACGCCAGGGGGAGACCCAGTACTTC
cdr3_aa: CASSPRQGETQYF
j_call: TRBJ2-5
v_call: TRBV18
cdr3_length: 13
d_call: NA
clone_size: NA

cdr3_nt: TGTGCCAGCAGTTACCCATCGACCCTGCGGGCTGAAGCTTTCTTT
cdr3_aa: CASSYPSTLRAEAFF
j_call: TRBJ1-1
v_call: TRBV6-2/TRBV6-3
cdr3_length: 15
d_call: NA
clone_size: NA

cdr3_nt: TGTGCCAGCCACCTTGGGGGGGCAGGAAACACCATATATTTT
cdr3_aa: CASHLGGAGNTIYF
j_call: TRBJ1-3
v_call: TRBV7-2
cdr3_length: 14
d_call: NA
clone_size: NA

cdr3_nt: TGTGCCAGCAGCGGCGGACAGGGGTGGGGTGGCTACACCTTC
cdr3_aa: CASSGGQGWGGYTF
j_call: TRBJ1-2
v_call: TRBV9
cdr3_length: 14
d_call: TRBD1
clone_size: NA

cdr3_nt: TGTGCCAGCAGTTACTTTCGGGAGGGGAACACTGAAGCTTTCTTT
cdr3_aa: CASSYFREGNTEAFF
j_call: TRBJ1-1
v_call: TRBV6-5
cdr3_length: 15
d_call: NA
clone_size: NA

cdr3_nt: TGTGCCAGCAGCTCAGGGGATGGCTACACCTTC
cdr3_aa: CASSSGDGYTF
j_call: TRBJ1-2
v_call: TRBV7-3
cdr3_length: 11
d_call: NA
clone_size: few

cdr3_nt: TGTGCCAGCAGTGCGACAGGGGGATCTTGGAACACTGAAGCTTTCTTT
cdr3_aa: CASSATGGSWNTEAFF
j_call: TRBJ1-1
v_call: TRBV25-1
cdr3_length: 16
d_call: TRBD1
clone_size: NA

cdr3_nt: TGTGCCAGCAGCCGAGGACTAGCGGCGGCCTTTGGCACAGATACGCAGTATTTT
cdr3_aa: CASSRGLAAAFGTDTQYF
j_call: TRBJ2-3
v_call: TRBV7-3
cdr3_length: 18
d_call: TRBD2
clone_size: NA

cdr3_nt: TGTGCCAGCAGCCAAACCCGAGGGACAGTCGATAATTCACCCCTCCACTTT
cdr3_aa: CASSQTRGTVDNSPLHF
j_call: TRBJ1-6
v_call: TRBV4-2
cdr3_length: 17
d_call: TRBD1
clone_size: NA

cdr3_nt: TGTGCCACCAGCAGAGATGTCGCTAGCGGGGGGAGGGCAGATACGCAGTATTTT
cdr3_aa: CATSRDVASGGRADTQYF
j_call: TRBJ2-3
v_call: TRBV15
cdr3_length: 18
d_call: TRBD2
clone_size: NA

cdr3_nt: TGTGCCAGTAGAACACGACAGGGGGTCGGTCAGCCCCAGCATTTT
cdr3_aa: CASRTRQGVGQPQHF
j_call: TRBJ1-5
v_call: TRBV19
cdr3_length: 15
d_call: TRBD1
clone_size: NA

cdr3_nt: TGTGCCAGCAGTTACCTAGCGGGGGGACAGAATGAGCAGTTCTTC
cdr3_aa: CASSYLAGGQNEQFF
j_call: TRBJ2-1
v_call: TRBV6-2/TRBV6-3
cdr3_length: 15
d_call: TRBD2
clone_size: NA

cdr3_nt: TGTGCCAGCAGCTTAGGGGGCGGGAGCCAATCTGGGGCCAACGTCCTGACTTTC
cdr3_aa: CASSLGGGSQSGANVLTF
j_call: TRBJ2-6
v_call: TRBV7-2
cdr3_length: 18
d_call: TRBD2
clone_size: NA

cdr3_nt: TGTGCCAGCAGCCAAGATAGAGGGAAACACGTGGGACTCACCTACGAGCAGTACTTC
cdr3_aa: CASSQDRGKHVGLTYEQYF
j_call: TRBJ2-7
v_call: TRBV3-1/TRBV3-2
cdr3_length: 19
d_call: NA
clone_size: NA

cdr3_nt: TGTGCCAGCAGCCCGCCGGGTGGCGGGGATGAGCAGTTCTTC
cdr3_aa: CASSPPGGGDEQFF
j_call: TRBJ2-1
v_call: TRBV7-3
cdr3_length: 14
d_call: NA
clone_size: NA

cdr3_nt: TGTGCCAGCAGTCAGACAGGGGGTACCTACGAGCAGTACTTC
cdr3_aa: CASSQTGGTYEQYF
j_call: TRBJ2-7
v_call: TRBV6-2/TRBV6-3
cdr3_length: 14
d_call: TRBD1
clone_size: NA

cdr3_nt: TGTGCCAGCAGTCAGGGAACCTATGGCTACACCTTC
cdr3_aa: CASSQGTYGYTF
j_call: TRBJ1-2
v_call: TRBV6-5
cdr3_length: 12
d_call: NA
clone_size: NA

cdr3_nt: TGTGCCAGCAGTGGGCTAGACAGGGCAGGAGAGACCCAGTACTTC
cdr3_aa: CASSGLDRAGETQYF
j_call: TRBJ2-5
v_call: TRBV25-1
cdr3_length: 15
d_call: TRBD1
clone_size: NA

cdr3_nt: TGTGCCAGCAGTACCCAGGGCATGGAGCAGTACTTC
cdr3_aa: CASSTQGMEQYF
j_call: TRBJ2-7
v_call: TRBV2
cdr3_length: 12
d_call: NA
clone_size: once

cdr3_nt: TGTGCCAGCTCACAGGGGATCAATGAAAAACTGTTTTTT
cdr3_aa: CASSQGINEKLFF
j_call: TRBJ1-4
v_call: TRBV18
cdr3_length: 13
d_call: NA
clone_size: NA

cdr3_nt: TGTGCCAGCAGCCAGGGCTCGAACACCGGGGAGCTGTTTTTT
cdr3_aa: CASSQGSNTGELFF
j_call: TRBJ2-2
v_call: TRBV3-1/TRBV3-2
cdr3_length: 14
d_call: NA
clone_size: once

cdr3_nt: TGTGCCAGCAGGGGGGGCGGGGAGCTGTTTTTT
cdr3_aa: CASRGGGELFF
j_call: TRBJ2-2
v_call: TRBV6-6
cdr3_length: 11
d_call: NA
clone_size: few

cdr3_nt: TGTGCCAGCAGCAAGACTAGAAACACCGGGGAGCTGTTTTTT
cdr3_aa: CASSKTRNTGELFF
j_call: TRBJ2-2
v_call: TRBV6-5
cdr3_length: 14
d_call: NA
clone_size: NA

cdr3_nt: TGTGCCAGCAGCTTATATGGCGGTGATTACAATGAGCAGTTCTTC
cdr3_aa: CASSLYGGDYNEQFF
j_call: TRBJ2-1
v_call: TRBV7-9
cdr3_length: 15
d_call: NA
clone_size: NA

cdr3_nt: TGTGCCAGCTCACCTATAGAGAACAGGCACACTGAAGCTTTCTTT
cdr3_aa: CASSPIENRHTEAFF
j_call: TRBJ1-1
v_call: TRBV18
cdr3_length: 15
d_call: NA
clone_size: NA

cdr3_nt: TGCGCCAGCAGCTTGGCAGGGCCACAAGAGACCCAGTACTTC
cdr3_aa: CASSLAGPQETQYF
j_call: TRBJ2-5
v_call: TRBV5-1
cdr3_length: 14
d_call: NA
clone_size: NA

cdr3_nt: TGCGCCAGCAGCTTGGACCCCCCTGGGGCTTGGAACACTGAAGCTTTCTTT
cdr3_aa: CASSLDPPGAWNTEAFF
j_call: TRBJ1-1
v_call: TRBV5-1
cdr3_length: 17
d_call: NA
clone_size: few

cdr3_nt: TGCGCCAGCAGCCAACCCACTAGCTTGCGCCAGTATTTT
cdr3_aa: CASSQPTSLRQYF
j_call: TRBJ2-3
v_call: TRBV4-3
cdr3_length: 13
d_call: NA
clone_size: NA

cdr3_nt: TGTGCCAGCAGCCAAGGGTTTCTAGCGGGGGGGGTCCCATCTAGCACAGATACGCAGTATTTT
cdr3_aa: CASSQGFLAGGVPSSTDTQYF
j_call: TRBJ2-3
v_call: TRBV3-1/TRBV3-2
cdr3_length: 21
d_call: TRBD2
clone_size: NA

cdr3_nt: TGTGCCAGTGGTAGACATGGGGCAGAGACCCAGTACTTC
cdr3_aa: CASGRHGAETQYF
j_call: TRBJ2-5
v_call: TRBV19
cdr3_length: 13
d_call: NA
clone_size: once

cdr3_nt: TGTGCCAGCAGTTACACAGGGAACTATGGCTACACCTTC
cdr3_aa: CASSYTGNYGYTF
j_call: TRBJ1-2
v_call: TRBV6-5
cdr3_length: 13
d_call: NA
clone_size: few